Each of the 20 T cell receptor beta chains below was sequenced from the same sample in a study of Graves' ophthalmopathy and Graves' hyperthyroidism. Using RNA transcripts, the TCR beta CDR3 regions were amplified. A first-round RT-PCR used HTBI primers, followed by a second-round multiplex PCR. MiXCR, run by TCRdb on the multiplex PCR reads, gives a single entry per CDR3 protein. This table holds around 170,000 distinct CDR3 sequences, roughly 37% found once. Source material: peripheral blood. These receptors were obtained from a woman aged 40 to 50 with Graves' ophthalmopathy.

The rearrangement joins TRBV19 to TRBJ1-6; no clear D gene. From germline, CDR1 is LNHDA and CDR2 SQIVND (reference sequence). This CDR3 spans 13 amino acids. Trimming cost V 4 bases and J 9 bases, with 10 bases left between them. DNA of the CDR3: TGTGCCAGTAGTAACCAGTGGAGTTCACCCCTCCACTTT. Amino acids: CASSNQWSSPLHF.

The CDR3 sequence: CASRVTGGNTEAFF. DNA of the CDR3: TGTGCCAGCAGGGTCACAGGCGGGAACACTGAAGCTTTCTTT. The rearrangement links TRBV6-2 or TRBV6-3 to TRBJ1-1; maybe TRBD1 (5 bases). The CDR3 length is 14 residues. The germline V gene encodes CDR1 MNHEY and CDR2 SVGEGT. Trimming took off 6 bases at V and 1 base at J, with 12 bases between the two ends.

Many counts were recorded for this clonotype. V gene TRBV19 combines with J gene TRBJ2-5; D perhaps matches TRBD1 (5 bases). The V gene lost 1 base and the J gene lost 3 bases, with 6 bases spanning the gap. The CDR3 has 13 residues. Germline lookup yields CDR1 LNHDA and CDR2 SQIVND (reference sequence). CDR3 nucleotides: TGTGCCAGTAGTATAGTAGGGGAAGAGACCCAGTACTTC. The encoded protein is CASSIVGEETQYF.

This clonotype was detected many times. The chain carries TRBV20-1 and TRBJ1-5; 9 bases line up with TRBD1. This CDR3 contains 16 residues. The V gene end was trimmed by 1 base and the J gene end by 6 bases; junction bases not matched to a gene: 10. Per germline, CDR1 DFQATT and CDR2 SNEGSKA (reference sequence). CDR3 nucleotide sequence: TGCAGTGCTAGAGTAGCGACAGGGGGAAGGCTTCAGCCCCAGCATTTT. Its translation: CSARVATGGRLQPQHF.

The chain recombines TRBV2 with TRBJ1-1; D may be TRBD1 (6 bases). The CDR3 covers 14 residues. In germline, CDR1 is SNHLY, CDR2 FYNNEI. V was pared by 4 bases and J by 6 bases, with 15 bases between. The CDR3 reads CASSATGVGAEAFF. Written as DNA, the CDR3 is TGTGCCAGCAGTGCGACAGGTGTTGGTGCTGAAGCTTTCTTT.

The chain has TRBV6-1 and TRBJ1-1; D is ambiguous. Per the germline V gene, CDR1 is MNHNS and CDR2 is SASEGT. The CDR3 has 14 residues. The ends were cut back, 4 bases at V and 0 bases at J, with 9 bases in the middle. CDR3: CASSARSMNTEAFF. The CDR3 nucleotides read TGTGCCAGCAGTGCGAGGAGCATGAACACTGAAGCTTTCTTT.

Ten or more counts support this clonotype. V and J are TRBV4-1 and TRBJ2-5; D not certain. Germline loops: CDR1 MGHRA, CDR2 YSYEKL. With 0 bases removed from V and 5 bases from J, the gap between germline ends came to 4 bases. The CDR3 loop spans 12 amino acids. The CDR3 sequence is CASSQDRETQYF. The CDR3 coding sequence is TGCGCCAGCAGCCAAGATAGGGAGACCCAGTACTTC.

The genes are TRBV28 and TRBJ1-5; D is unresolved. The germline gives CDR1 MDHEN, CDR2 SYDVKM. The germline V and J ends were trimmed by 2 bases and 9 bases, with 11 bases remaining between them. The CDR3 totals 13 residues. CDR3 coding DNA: TGTGCCAGCAGTTTAGATTCTACTAGGCCCCAGCATTTT. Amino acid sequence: CASSLDSTRPQHF.

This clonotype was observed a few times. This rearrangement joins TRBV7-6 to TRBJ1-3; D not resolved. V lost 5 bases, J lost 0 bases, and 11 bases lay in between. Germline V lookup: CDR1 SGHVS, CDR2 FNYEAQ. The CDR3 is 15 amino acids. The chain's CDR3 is CASSPGPNSGNTIYF. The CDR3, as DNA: TGTGCCAGCAGCCCCGGGCCCAACTCTGGAAACACCATATATTTT.

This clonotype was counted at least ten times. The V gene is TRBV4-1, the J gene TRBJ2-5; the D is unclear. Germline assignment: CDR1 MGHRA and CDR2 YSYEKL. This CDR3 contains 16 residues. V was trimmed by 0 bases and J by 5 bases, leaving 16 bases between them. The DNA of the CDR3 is TGCGCCAGCAGCCAAGAGCGGCCCTTCCCCGGGGAGACCCAGTACTTC. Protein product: CASSQERPFPGETQYF.

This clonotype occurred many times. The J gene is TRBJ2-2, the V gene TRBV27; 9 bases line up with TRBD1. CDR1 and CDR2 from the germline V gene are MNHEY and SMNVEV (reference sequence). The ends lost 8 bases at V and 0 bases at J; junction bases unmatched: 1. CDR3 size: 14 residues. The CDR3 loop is CASGTGTNTGELFF. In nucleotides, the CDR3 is TGTGCCAGCGGGACAGGGACGAACACCGGGGAGCTGTTTTTT.

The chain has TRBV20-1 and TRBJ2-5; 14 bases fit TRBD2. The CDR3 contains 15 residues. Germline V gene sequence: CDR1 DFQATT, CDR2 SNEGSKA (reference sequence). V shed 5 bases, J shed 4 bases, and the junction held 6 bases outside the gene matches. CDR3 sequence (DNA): TGCAGTGCTCGCCGACTAGCGGGAGGGGGAGAGACCCAGTACTTC. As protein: CSARRLAGGGETQYF.

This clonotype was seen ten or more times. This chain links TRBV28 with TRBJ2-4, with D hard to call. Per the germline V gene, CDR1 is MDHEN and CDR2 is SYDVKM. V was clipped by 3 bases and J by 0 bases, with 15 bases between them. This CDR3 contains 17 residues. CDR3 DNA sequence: TGTGCCAGCAGTTTGGGTGCAACGGGCAGAGCCAAAAACATTCAGTACTTC. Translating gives CASSLGATGRAKNIQYF.

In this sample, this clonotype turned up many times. CDR3 bases: TGCGCCAGCAGTGAGTCTGGAGGAAGCAATCAGCCCCAGCATTTT. Encoded protein: CASSESGGSNQPQHF. The rearrangement uses TRBV10-2 and TRBJ1-5, with D hard to call. This CDR3 is 15 amino acids long. Germline CDR1 and CDR2: WSHSY and SAAADI. V lost 0 bases and J 1 base, leaving 7 bases between the germline ends.

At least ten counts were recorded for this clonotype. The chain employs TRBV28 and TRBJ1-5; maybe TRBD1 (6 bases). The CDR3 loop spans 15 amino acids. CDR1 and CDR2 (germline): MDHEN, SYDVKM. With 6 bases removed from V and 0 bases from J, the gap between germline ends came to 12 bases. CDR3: CASRNRVSSNQPQHF. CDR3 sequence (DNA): TGTGCCAGCAGAAACAGGGTATCTAGCAATCAGCCCCAGCATTTT.

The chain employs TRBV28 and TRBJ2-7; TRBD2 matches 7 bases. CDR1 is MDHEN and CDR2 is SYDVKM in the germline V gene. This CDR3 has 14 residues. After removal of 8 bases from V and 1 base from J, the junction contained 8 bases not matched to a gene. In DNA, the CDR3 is TGTGCCAGCTCTCCGGGAGGATTGTCCTACGAGCAGTACTTC. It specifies CASSPGGLSYEQYF.

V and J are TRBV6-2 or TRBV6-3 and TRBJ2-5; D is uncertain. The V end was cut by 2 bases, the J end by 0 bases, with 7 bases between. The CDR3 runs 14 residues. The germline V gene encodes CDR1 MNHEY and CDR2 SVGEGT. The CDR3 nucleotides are TGTGCCAGCAGTTACGGGAACTACCAAGAGACCCAGTACTTC. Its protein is CASSYGNYQETQYF.

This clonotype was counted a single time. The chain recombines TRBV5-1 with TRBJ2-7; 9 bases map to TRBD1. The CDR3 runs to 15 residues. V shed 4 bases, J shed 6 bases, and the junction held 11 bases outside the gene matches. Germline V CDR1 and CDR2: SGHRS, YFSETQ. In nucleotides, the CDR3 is TGCGCCAGCAGCAATGGGGGGACAGGGTTGGGCGAGCAGTACTTC. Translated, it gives CASSNGGTGLGEQYF.

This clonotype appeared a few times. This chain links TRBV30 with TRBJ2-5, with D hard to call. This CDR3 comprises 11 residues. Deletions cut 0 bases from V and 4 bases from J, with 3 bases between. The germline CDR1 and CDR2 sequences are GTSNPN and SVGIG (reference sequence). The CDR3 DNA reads TGTGCCTGGAGTGTCGGAGAGACCCAGTACTTC. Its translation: CAWSVGETQYF.

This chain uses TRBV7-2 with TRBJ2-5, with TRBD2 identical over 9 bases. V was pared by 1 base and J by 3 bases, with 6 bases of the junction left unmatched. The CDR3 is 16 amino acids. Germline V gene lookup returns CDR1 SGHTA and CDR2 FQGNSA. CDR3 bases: TGTGCCAGCAGCTTAGTTGGCGGGAGGGCCGAAGAGACCCAGTACTTC. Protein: CASSLVGGRAEETQYF.